The rows below give T cell receptor beta chains drawn from one sample of a study of cytomegalovirus exposure and HLA in healthy donors. Sequencing was performed with immunoSEQ multiplex PCR; in TCRdb, only in-frame clones are kept and a portion is missing. The sample holds 120,000 or so clones, around 80% seen once. The specimen sequenced was PBMCs. These receptors were collected from a man aged 25 to 45 in good health and CMV-seronegative. CDR3s include the opening cysteine and the closing phenylalanine or tryptophan. A D gene is named only where the DNA matches it firmly. Only some rows state a clone size, as once, few, many or a class for expanded clones.

>TRBV5-1|-|16|-|TRBJ1-5
CASSFHHSPYYQPQHF
TGCGCCAGCAGCTTTCACCACAGTCCTTACTATCAGCCCCAGCATTTT
>TRBV6-5|-|15|-|TRBJ1-2
CASSYAQNPNYGYTF
TGTGCCAGCAGTTACGCCCAGAATCCTAACTATGGCTACACCTTC
>TRBV7-9|-|16|TRBD2|TRBJ2-7
CASSSTETSPPWEQYF
TGTGCCAGCAGCTCGACGGAGACTAGCCCACCTTGGGAGCAGTACTTC
>TRBV6-1|-|13|-|TRBJ1-5
CASEPGILQPQHF
TGTGCCAGCGAACCGGGGATTTTGCAGCCCCAGCATTTT
>TRBV5-1|-|15|TRBD2|TRBJ2-5
CASSFGGTTQETQYF
TGCGCCAGCAGCTTTGGCGGGACTACTCAAGAGACCCAGTACTTC
>TRBV6-6|-|15|-|TRBJ2-1
CASSGEPSSYNEQFF
TGTGCCAGCAGCGGGGAACCGAGCTCCTACAATGAGCAGTTCTTC
>TRBV2|-|15|TRBD1|TRBJ1-3
CASSDDRGPRNTIYF
TGTGCCAGCAGTGATGACAGGGGACCAAGAAACACCATATATTTT
>TRBV5-1|-|17|TRBD2|TRBJ2-3
CASSSPSLAGVRDTQYF
TGCGCCAGCAGCTCACCGTCCCTAGCGGGAGTGAGAGATACGCAGTATTTT
>TRBV7-9|-|14|TRBD1|TRBJ1-1
CASSRQGGSTEAFF
TGTGCCAGCAGCCGACAGGGGGGCAGCACTGAAGCTTTCTTT
>TRBV5-5|-|14|TRBD1|TRBJ1-3
CASREGAPGNTIYF
TGTGCCAGCAGGGAGGGGGCCCCTGGAAACACCATATATTTT
>TRBV4-1|-|16|TRBD1|TRBJ1-5
CASSQEQGYSNQPQHF
TGCGCCAGCAGCCAGGAACAGGGGTATAGCAATCAGCCCCAGCATTTT
>TRBV27|-|15|TRBD1|TRBJ1-2
CASSAPGQGVFGYTF
TGTGCCAGCAGTGCTCCGGGACAGGGGGTTTTTGGCTACACCTTC
>TRBV18|once|15|-|TRBJ1-5
CASSPTAGAVQPQHF
TGTGCCAGCTCACCTACGGCAGGGGCCGTTCAGCCCCAGCATTTT
>TRBV28|-|15|TRBD1|TRBJ2-3
CASRADRAPADTQYF
TGTGCCAGCAGGGCGGACAGGGCCCCCGCGGATACGCAGTATTTT
>TRBV28|-|11|-|TRBJ1-5
CASSLGKTEHF
TGTGCCAGCAGTTTAGGCAAGACAGAACATTTT
>TRBV5-4|-|11|-|TRBJ2-5
CASSTQETQYF
TGTGCCAGCAGCACTCAAGAGACCCAGTACTTC
>TRBV7-2|-|15|TRBD1|TRBJ2-1
CASSLGTGGRNEQFF
TGTGCCAGCAGCTTAGGGACAGGGGGCAGGAATGAGCAGTTCTTC
>TRBV5-1|few|17|TRBD1|TRBJ2-7
CASSPATLGTGKHEQYF
TGCGCCAGCAGCCCTGCTACGTTGGGGACAGGGAAGCACGAGCAGTACTTC
>TRBV18|-|14|TRBD1|TRBJ1-5
CASSPPSRQGPQHF
TGTGCCAGCTCACCACCGTCGAGACAGGGACCCCAGCATTTT
>TRBV5-6|-|16|TRBD1|TRBJ1-5
CASSLGQGASNQPQHF
TGTGCCAGCAGCCTGGGACAGGGGGCAAGCAATCAGCCCCAGCATTTT
>TRBV6-5|-|15|-|TRBJ2-7
CASSYSAAYSYEQYF
TGTGCCAGCAGTTACTCGGCTGCCTACAGTTACGAGCAGTACTTC
>TRBV19|-|15|-|TRBJ1-5
CASSIIWEGNQPQHF
TGTGCCAGTAGTATAATCTGGGAGGGCAATCAGCCCCAGCATTTT
>TRBV25-1|-|14|TRBD1|TRBJ1-2
CASSQAGGHYGYTF
TGTGCCAGCAGTCAGGCAGGGGGACACTATGGCTACACCTTC
>TRBV4-1|-|14|-|TRBJ2-7
CASSQAQVTYEQYF
TGCGCCAGCAGCCAAGCACAGGTAACCTACGAGCAGTACTTC
>TRBV9|-|20|TRBD2|TRBJ2-2
CASSVAGVSGGSGNTGELFF
TGTGCCAGCAGCGTAGCAGGGGTTAGCGGGGGGTCCGGGAACACCGGGGAGCTGTTTTTT
>TRBV10-3|-|14|TRBD2|TRBJ2-1
CASRLADIYNEQFF
TGTGCCTCACGACTAGCGGATATCTACAATGAGCAGTTCTTC
>TRBV5-6|-|12|-|TRBJ1-2
CASSHEGQTYTF
TGTGCCAGCAGCCATGAGGGCCAGACGTACACCTTC
>TRBV7-9|once|16|-|TRBJ1-1
CASSTTHPGGNTEAFF
TGTGCCAGCAGCACAACCCATCCGGGGGGAAACACTGAAGCTTTCTTT
>TRBV6-4|medium-sized|15|-|TRBJ2-1
CASSDSSGSYNEQFF
TGTGCCAGCAGTGACTCGAGCGGCTCCTACAATGAGCAGTTCTTC
>TRBV29-1|-|15|-|TRBJ1-2
CSVDSTEWGNYGYTF
TGCAGCGTTGACTCGACAGAGTGGGGTAACTATGGCTACACCTTC
>TRBV30|-|13|-|TRBJ1-2
CAWRSRANYGYTF
TGTGCCTGGAGATCCCGCGCAAACTATGGCTACACCTTC
>TRBV6-1|few|15|TRBD1|TRBJ2-5
CASSGDRGHRETQYF
TGTGCCAGCAGCGGGGACAGGGGGCACCGGGAGACCCAGTACTTC
>TRBV6-6|-|14|TRBD1|TRBJ1-4
CASSLGTGGEKLFF
TGTGCCAGCAGCTTAGGGACAGGGGGTGAAAAACTGTTTTTT
>TRBV5-1|-|16|TRBD1|TRBJ2-2
CASSLDRAGGTGELFF
TGCGCCAGCAGCTTGGATAGGGCAGGGGGCACCGGGGAGCTGTTTTTT
>TRBV11-2|-|13|-|TRBJ2-3
CASEVPSTDTQYF
TGTGCCAGCGAGGTTCCTAGCACAGATACGCAGTATTTT
>TRBV6-6|few|13|-|TRBJ1-5
CASEGAGNQPQHF
TGTGCCTCGGAGGGCGCGGGTAATCAGCCCCAGCATTTT
>TRBV7-8|-|14|-|TRBJ2-2
CASSRRVGTGELFF
TGTGCCAGCAGCCGCAGGGTCGGCACCGGGGAGCTGTTTTTT